This T cell receptor beta chain was sequenced in a study of Ad26.COV2.S vaccination and SARS-CoV-2 variants. The study's findings and limits: Once vaccination had occurred, spike-specific CD8+ and CD4+ T cell responses reportedly showed substantial breadth.

Of note for this clone: Its antigen remains unidentified.

Germline loops: CDR1 SEHNR, CDR2 FQNEAQ (reference sequence). There are 15 residues in the CDR3. V lost 5 bases to trimming and J lost 4 bases, with 14 bases between them. Libraries were prepared by immunoSEQ multiplex PCR; TCRdb keeps only in-frame clonotypes and omits some of them. The profile shows approximately 340,000 clones, around 90% of them singletons. Here the sequenced sample was peripheral blood, taken after recovery from COVID-19. This rearrangement joins TRBV7-9 to TRBJ1-4; D is ambiguous. This receptor was identified in a human donor who had recovered from COVID-19. The CDR3 nucleotides are TGTGCCAGCAGCACACCGGCGCAATTTAATGAAAAACTGTTTTTT. Its translation is CASSTPAQFNEKLFF.